These 31 T cell receptor beta chains were sequenced from one sample in a study of blood T cell repertoires in COVID-19. Here immunoSEQ multiplex PCR was the method, and the copy in TCRdb shows in-frame clones only, minus some. The table has 200,000 to 250,000 clones, roughly 87% seen once; the top ten hold approximately 11%. The sample taken for sequencing was PBMCs or T cells enriched from blood (not recorded which). These receptor sequences come from a man in his thirties or forties who had recovered from COVID-19.

The chain has TRBV10-3 and TRBJ1-3; 9 nucleotides line up with TRBD1. This CDR3 region has 15 residues. The V gene end was trimmed by 4 bases and the J gene end by 4 bases; junction bases not matched to a gene: 5. Germline V lookup: CDR1 ENHRY, CDR2 SYGVKD. The CDR3 protein is CAISGQGERGNTIYF. The CDR3 DNA reads as TGTGCCATCAGTGGACAGGGGGAAAGAGGAAACACCATATATTTT.

V usage is TRBV25-1 and J usage is TRBJ1-2; D gene ambiguous. The CDR3 runs to 16 residues. CDR1 is MGHDK, CDR2 SYGVNS, per germline. V was clipped by 1 base and J by 1 base, with 13 bases between them. CDR3 region: CASSESIFGGNYGYTF. The CDR3 DNA reads as TGTGCCAGCAGTGAATCCATATTCGGCGGTAACTATGGCTACACCTTC.

This clone was counted only a few times. The chain recombines TRBV2 with TRBJ1-1, with TRBD1 matching 9 bases. Looked up from germline, CDR1 is SNHLY and CDR2 is FYNNEI. The CDR3 is 14 amino acids. Unmatched junction bases numbered 11, after V lost 5 bases and J lost 10 bases. The CDR3 bases are TGTGCCAGCAGTTCCAAGAGGACAGGGGAGGCAGCTTTCTTT. Protein sequence: CASSSKRTGEAAFF.

The rearrangement links TRBV16 to TRBJ1-4; no definite D call. The V end lost 0 bases, the J end lost 0 bases, and 11 bases lay between the germline ends. The CDR3 totals 17 residues. Germline V lookup: CDR1 KGHSY, CDR2 FQNENV. The CDR3 DNA is TGTGCCAGCAGCCAATCGCGGGCCGCCGCAACTAATGAAAAACTGTTTTTT. The encoded protein is CASSQSRAAATNEKLFF. The full variable domain, with the rest looked up from reference TRBV16 and TRBJ1-4, is GEEVAQTPKHLVRGEGQKAKLYCAPIKGHSYVFWYQQVLKNEFKFLISFQNENVFDETGMPKERFSAKCLPNSPCSLEIQATKLEDSAVYFCASSQSRAAATNEKLFFGSGTQLSVL.

The sample holds one count of this clone. This rearrangement joins TRBV28 to TRBJ1-1, with TRBD1 as a possible D gene (5 bases). This CDR3 has 12 amino acids. Germline CDR1 reads MDHEN; CDR2 reads SYDVKM. Trimming stripped 11 bases from V and 1 base from J, with 11 bases between. The CDR3: CASRQTNTEAFF. Written as DNA, the CDR3 is TGTGCCTCCCGACAGACGAACACTGAAGCTTTCTTT.

This chain links TRBV19 with TRBJ1-2; unclear D gene. Trimming cost V 6 bases and J 7 bases, with 15 bases left between them. The CDR3 loop spans 13 amino acids. Per germline, CDR1 LNHDA and CDR2 SQIVND (reference sequence). This CDR3 is CASRREYRSGYTF. CDR3 DNA sequence: TGTGCCAGTAGGAGGGAATATAGGAGTGGCTACACCTTC.

The chain has TRBV4-3 and TRBJ1-6, with D maybe TRBD1 (5 bases). V was trimmed by 3 bases and J by 10 bases, leaving 19 bases between them. The CDR3 covers 16 residues. Germline lookup yields CDR1 LGHNA and CDR2 YSLEER. For the CDR3, the DNA is TGCGCCAGCAGCCACGGGGACGGGAGGTCGATCTCACCCCTCCACTTT. It yields the protein CASSHGDGRSISPLHF.

J is TRBJ2-6 and V is TRBV7-8; D call uncertain. Trimming removed 3 bases at V and 4 bases at J, with 4 bases between. CDR3 size: 13 residues. Germline-derived CDR1 and CDR2 are SGHVS and FQNEAQ. The CDR3 DNA reads as TGTGCCAGCAGCTTCCGGGGGGCCAACGTCCTGACTTTC. Its translation: CASSFRGANVLTF.

This clone has just a few counts. This chain links TRBV18 with TRBJ2-7; D might be TRBD1 (6 bases). V lost 6 bases, J lost 4 bases, and 16 bases lay in between. The CDR3 length is 14 residues. CDR1 and CDR2 (germline): KGHSH, LQKENI. In DNA form, the CDR3 reads TGTGCCAGCTCCTGGTACAGGGATACGTACGAGCAGTACTTC. Translation gives CASSWYRDTYEQYF.

The chain uses TRBV3-1 (or the pseudogene TRBV3-2) and TRBJ2-3, with TRBD2 identical over 7 bases. Germline CDR1 LGHDT, CDR2 YNNKEL (reference sequence). With V trimmed by 1 base and J by 0 bases, 7 bases remained unmatched. This CDR3 spans 17 amino acids. In DNA form, the CDR3 reads TGTGCCAGCAGCCAAGCAGTAAGCGGGGCGAGCACAGATACGCAGTATTTT. This translates into CASSQAVSGASTDTQYF.

V and J are TRBV7-2 and TRBJ2-7; 8 nucleotides match TRBD2. The CDR3 length is 16 residues. The junction had 11 bases not matched to a gene; V was cut back by 6 bases and J by 1 base. In germline, CDR1 is SGHTA, CDR2 FQGNSA. The CDR3 loop is CASRMEGTRVSYEQYF. The CDR3 DNA is TGTGCCAGCAGAATGGAAGGGACTAGGGTGTCCTACGAGCAGTACTTC.

In the case of this clone: Different DNA sequences within this sample yield the same CDR3. The rearrangement links TRBV27 to TRBJ2-7; D is perhaps TRBD2 (6 bases). V lost 6 bases and J 2 bases, leaving 8 bases between the germline ends. CDR3 size: 12 residues. Germline CDR1 and CDR2: MNHEY and SMNVEV (reference sequence). As DNA, the CDR3 is TGTGCCAGCAGGGGAGGAACCTACGAGCAGTACTTC. Translating gives CASRGGTYEQYF.

The chain couples TRBV29-1 to TRBJ2-7, with a tentative D call TRBD2 (5 bases). There are 11 residues in the CDR3. CDR1 and CDR2 (germline): SQVTM, ANQGSEA. The germline V and J ends were trimmed by 5 bases and 7 bases, with 12 bases remaining between them. The CDR3 sequence: CSVRGFGEQYF. The DNA for the CDR3 is TGCAGCGTTCGAGGGTTTGGGGAGCAGTACTTC.

This chain links TRBV6-5 with TRBJ1-6, with 10 positions matching TRBD1. The germline V gene encodes CDR1 MNHEY and CDR2 SVGAGI. The V gene end was trimmed by 7 bases and the J gene end by 6 bases; junction bases not matched to a gene: 6. The CDR3 consists of 15 residues. DNA for the CDR3: TGTGCCAGCAACCCCGGGACAGGGGTTAATTCACCCCTCCACTTT. Translating it yields CASNPGTGVNSPLHF.

The chain employs TRBV7-8 and TRBJ1-6, with 10 bases that match TRBD1. Germline values: CDR1 SGHVS, CDR2 FQNEAQ. The CDR3 runs 17 residues. V lost 7 bases and J lost 11; bases outside the gene matches: 17. The CDR3 is CASTFGEYGTGVAPLHF. For the CDR3, the DNA is TGTGCCAGCACATTTGGGGAATACGGGACAGGGGTCGCACCCCTCCACTTT.

The chain employs TRBV7-2 and TRBJ2-5, with 8 bases fitting TRBD1. The J segment lost 2 bases and the V segment lost 5 bases, leaving 7 bases of the junction unmatched. Germline V gives CDR1 SGHTA, CDR2 FQGNSA. CDR3 length: 15 amino acids. CDR3 amino acids: CASSPQQGDQETQYF. The CDR3 bases are TGTGCCAGCAGCCCACAACAGGGGGATCAAGAGACCCAGTACTTC.

The rearrangement links TRBV30 to TRBJ1-1, with 7 bases identical to TRBD1. V lost 3 bases, J lost 11 bases, and 12 bases stayed unmatched. In germline, CDR1 is GTSNPN, CDR2 SVGIG (reference sequence). The length of the CDR3 is 13 residues. Here the CDR3 DNA reads TGTGCCTGGAGGAACCAGGGGGGCGGTGGGGCTTTCTTT. This sequence encodes CAWRNQGGGGAFF.

V usage is TRBV7-3 and J usage is TRBJ2-7, with 9 bases lining up with TRBD1. V lost 5 bases, J lost 1 base, and 3 bases stayed unmatched. The CDR3 loop spans 14 amino acids. Germline loops: CDR1 SGHTA, CDR2 FQGTGA. CDR3 coding DNA: TGTGCCAGCAGCCCGACAGGGGGTTCCTACGAGCAGTACTTC. Its protein is CASSPTGGSYEQYF.

The V call is TRBV28, the J call TRBJ1-1; 8 bases match TRBD1. Per germline, CDR1 MDHEN and CDR2 SYDVKM. J gave up 6 bases and V 4 bases, and 4 bases lay outside the gene matches. The CDR3 spans 13 residues. The CDR3: CASSSGGAAEAFF. The CDR3 bases are TGTGCCAGCAGTTCAGGGGGCGCGGCTGAAGCTTTCTTT.

The rearrangement joins TRBV10-3 to TRBJ2-3, with 10 bases aligning to TRBD2. Germline CDR1 reads ENHRY; CDR2 reads SYGVKD. The J segment lost 6 bases and the V segment lost 3 bases, leaving 6 bases of the junction unmatched. The CDR3 is 15 residues long. CDR3 sequence reads: CAISDPSGRADTQYF. DNA for the CDR3: TGTGCCATCAGTGACCCCAGCGGGAGGGCGGATACGCAGTATTTT.

A note on this clone: One end of the junction fails to match germline, which may point to a read error. Here the CDR3 reads CASRLDGGGTGELFF. In nucleotides, the CDR3 is TGTGCCAGCAGATTAGATGGGGGGGGCACCGGGGAGCTGTTTTTT. The rearrangement links TRBV11-3 to TRBJ2-2, with 7 bases aligning to TRBD2. CDR3 length: 15 amino acids. Germline CDR1 reads SGHNT; CDR2 reads YENEEA.

The CDR3 sequence: CASSLLWSSYNSPLHF. CDR3 DNA: TGTGCCAGCAGCTTATTGTGGAGCTCCTATAATTCACCCCTCCACTTT. The J gene is TRBJ1-6, the V gene TRBV7-2; D unresolved. The CDR3 is made up of 16 amino acids. From germline, CDR1 is SGHTA and CDR2 FQGNSA. V shed 2 bases and J shed 0 bases, with 8 bases lying between them.

This clone was counted a single time. This chain links TRBV19 with TRBJ2-3, with 8 bases fitting TRBD2. The CDR3 extends over 16 amino acids. V trimming: 3 bases; J trimming: 3 bases; junction bases outside the gene matches: 8. Germline CDR1 reads LNHDA; CDR2 reads SQIVND (reference sequence). CDR3 sequence reads: CASSISGTRSTDTQYF. CDR3 nucleotide sequence: TGTGCCAGTAGTATTTCCGGGACTAGAAGTACAGATACGCAGTATTTT.

The chain combines TRBV28 with TRBJ1-2, with a weak D call TRBD1 (5 bases). Germline-derived CDR1 and CDR2 are MDHEN and SYDVKM. Trimming shortened V by 3 bases and J by 8 bases, and 13 bases separated the two germline ends. CDR3 length: 13 amino acids. The CDR3 here is CASSLGRGVGYTF. As DNA, the CDR3 is TGTGCCAGCAGTTTGGGAAGGGGCGTAGGCTACACCTTC.

The chain couples TRBV2 to TRBJ2-1; tentatively, D is TRBD1 (6 bases). The CDR3 runs 11 residues. Trimming pared 6 bases from V and 12 bases from J, leaving 12 bases between. The germline V gene encodes CDR1 SNHLY and CDR2 FYNNEI. This CDR3 is CASRGATTQFF. In DNA form, the CDR3 reads TGTGCCAGCAGGGGGGCAACCACGCAGTTCTTC.

The gene calls are TRBV7-9 and TRBJ2-1; a weak D match, TRBD1 (6 bases). From germline, CDR1 is SEHNR and CDR2 FQNEAQ (reference sequence). The CDR3 has 12 residues. Trimming took off 3 bases at V and 14 bases at J, with 14 bases between the two ends. DNA of the CDR3: TGTGCCAGCAGCTTGGGACAAGAACAGAAGTTCTTC. It yields the protein CASSLGQEQKFF. Full variable domain (missing parts from reference TRBV7-9 and TRBJ2-1): DTGVSQNPRHKITKRGQNVTFRCDPISEHNRLYWYRQTLGQGPEFLTYFQNEAQLEKSRLLSDRFSAERPKGSFSTLEIQRTEQGDSAMYLCASSLGQEQKFFGPGTRLTVL.

The chain recombines TRBV5-4 with TRBJ2-1, with D possibly matching TRBD2 (6 bases). V dropped 3 bases and J dropped 14 bases, with 12 bases sitting between them. Germline CDR1 reads SGHNT; CDR2 reads YYREEE (reference sequence). The CDR3 extends over 11 amino acids. The DNA for the CDR3 is TGTGCCAGCAGCTCCGGGACTGTGGAGTTCTTC. Its translation is CASSSGTVEFF.

The V gene is TRBV7-8, the J gene TRBJ1-5; a possible D gene is TRBD1 (6 bases). This CDR3 comprises 16 residues. The germline CDR1 and CDR2 sequences are SGHVS and FQNEAQ. Trimming stripped 5 bases from V and 6 bases from J, with 20 bases between. The CDR3 coding sequence is TGTGCCAGCAGCCCCCCGGGGCAGGGGCTGAGTCAGCCCCAGCATTTT. This encodes CASSPPGQGLSQPQHF.

J is TRBJ2-1 and V is TRBV10-3; D is unresolved. CDR1 and CDR2 from the germline V gene are ENHRY and SYGVKD. The CDR3 has 14 amino acids. Trimming cost V 3 bases and J 5 bases, with 11 bases left between them. The CDR3 DNA reads TGTGCCATCAGTGACCCCGACCGGGACAATGAGCAGTTCTTC. Its protein product is CAISDPDRDNEQFF.

The chain carries TRBV6-2 or TRBV6-3 and TRBJ2-7; D unresolved. From germline, CDR1 is MNHEY and CDR2 SVGEGT. V gave up 1 base and J gave up 5 bases, with 15 bases separating them. This CDR3 is built from 15 residues. In DNA, the CDR3 is TGTGCCAGCAGTTACTTGGGTACGGCAGACAACGAGCAGTACTTC. As protein: CASSYLGTADNEQYF.

This clone was recorded only once. The gene calls are TRBV9 and TRBJ2-7; D is uncertain. The V end lost 0 bases, the J end lost 5 bases, and 9 bases lay between the germline ends. Germline V CDR1 and CDR2: SGDLS, YYNGEE. The CDR3 loop spans 13 amino acids. The CDR3 bases are TGTGCCAGCAGCGTAGATTCCGTCCACGAGCAGTACTTC. The encoded protein is CASSVDSVHEQYF.